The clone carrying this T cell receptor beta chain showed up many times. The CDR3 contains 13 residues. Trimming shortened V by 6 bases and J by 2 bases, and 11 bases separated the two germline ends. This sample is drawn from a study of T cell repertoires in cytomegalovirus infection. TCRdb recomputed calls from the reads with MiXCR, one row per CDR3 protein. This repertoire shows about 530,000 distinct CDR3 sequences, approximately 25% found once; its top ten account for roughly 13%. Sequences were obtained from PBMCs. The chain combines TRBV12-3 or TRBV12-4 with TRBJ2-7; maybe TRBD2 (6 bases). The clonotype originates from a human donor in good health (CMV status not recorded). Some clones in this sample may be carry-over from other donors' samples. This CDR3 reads CASSFGGAYEQYF. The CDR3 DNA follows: TGTGCCAGCAGCTTCGGCGGGGCCTACGAGCAGTACTTC.